Listed below are T cell receptor beta chains from one sample, sequenced in a study of a mutant IDH1 vaccine in newly diagnosed glioma. TCRdb's copy holds only in-frame clones and misses some; the assay was immunoSEQ multiplex PCR. The data show about 20,000 clones, about four fifths seen once. Their specific antigens are unknown. The sample was PBMCs, taken from a glioma patient whose treatment included an IDH1 peptide vaccine. All receptors derive from a young man with glioma. Each CDR3 is given with its conserved first and last residue.

>TRBV9|15
CASSVGDGDNQPQHF
>TRBV2|13
CASKQGNTGELFF
>TRBV7-9|15
CASSSHRGLIEKLFF
>TRBV7-9|14
CASRPGQGGNIQYF
>TRBV19|15
CASSPGLGGANVLTF
>TRBV15|13
CATSRDRRGEQYF
>TRBV29-1|13
CSVRTRLSDTQYF
>TRBV2|14
CASQGTGRTYEQYF
>TRBV6-1|13
CASQGQINEKLFF
>TRBV9|13
CASSVEGSYGYTF
>TRBV5-4|16
CASSSWGSPSGNTIYF
>TRBV6-4|13
CASSPIPGYGYTF
>TRBV5-4|16
CASSPDRSGSTGELFF
>TRBV15|14
CATSPRARVNEQFF
>TRBV7-9|12
CASSLRFTEAFF
>TRBV19|13
CASSRGGPGELFF
>TRBV5-6|11
CASSREDEQFF
>TRBV10-2|14
CASSESGYQETQYF
>TRBV7-9|14
CASSPDLGNTEAFF
>TRBV13|11
CASSFRDTQYF
>TRBV29-1|16
CSAFQGGTGTGNTIYF
>TRBV18|17
CASSPEASTFSNQPQHF
>TRBV6-1|13
CASSEVRSYEQYF
>TRBV20-1|11
CSASPEYGYTF
>TRBV4-1|14
CASSRLAAVNEQFF
>TRBV5-1|17
CASSLRPAGGPSNEQFF
>TRBV6-5|14
CASRLETGEETQYF
>TRBV11-2|15
CASSLRRGREAEAFF
>TRBV4-1|17
CASSQVLGQTFSYEQYF
>TRBV5-4|14
CASSSKRQSYEQYF
>TRBV6-1|17
CASSEHQGDSLKDGYTF
>TRBV7-6|15
CASSLYSTNTGELFF
>TRBV27|16
CASSDSAGGANQPQHF
>TRBV5-1|15
CASSLDSGSDNEQFF
>TRBV11-2|16
CASSGHLGNTRDTQYF
>TRBV7-9|14
CASSLAAEQETQYF
>TRBV14|15
CASSDPGQGAYGYTF
>TRBV9|18
CASSVARDRGLSTGELFF
>TRBV5-4|14
CASSHGDSYNEQFF
>TRBV6-5|15
CASSYIGAGANVLTF
>TRBV5-1|15
CASSHIGTTDYEQYF
>TRBV7-9|14
CASSFRGEFNEQFF
>TRBV7-2|17
CASSAGGRRFLDQPQHF
>TRBV9|14
CASSVVDGGWEQYF
>TRBV7-9|14
CASSLERAPDTQYF
>TRBV7-2|15
CASSLIRTGGHGYTF
>TRBV5-5|16
CASSLSGTSGKNEQFF
>TRBV19|13
CASSGVWGTEAFF
>TRBV27|15
CASSYLAGGTGELFF
>TRBV27|18
CASSPLGTSGSWDGELFF
>TRBV10-3|15
CAISEPGLVYNEQFF
>TRBV5-1|15
CASSLRTGESYEQYF